The clone carrying this TCR beta chain was recorded once. Germline-derived CDR1 and CDR2 are SGHRS and YFSETQ. Trimming stripped 3 bases from V and 0 bases from J, with 13 bases between. CDR3 length: 15 residues. Naive CD8 cells comprised CD45RO-negative, CCR7-positively selected cells, excluding terminally differentiated effector memory CD45RA+ cells. Every donor, a Caucasian adult, lived in Nashville, Tennessee. This specimen belongs to a study of shared clonotypes between healthy human individuals. TCRdb's copy holds only in-frame clones and misses some; the assay was immunoSEQ multiplex PCR. Of hundreds of thousands of clones detected, 98% appear once; the ten largest clones hold 0.25% to 0.35%.

The clonotype originates from a young man in good health. Source material: naive CD8+ T cells sorted from blood. J is TRBJ2-7 and V is TRBV5-1; possibly TRBD1 for D (6 bases). The CDR3 here is CASSSPGQSSYEQYF. In nucleotides, the CDR3 is TGCGCCAGCAGCTCACCAGGACAGAGCTCCTACGAGCAGTACTTC.